This record looks at one T cell receptor beta chain sequence and its context. The target of this receptor is not known. Per-base qualities were not stored, and no clone one base away is much larger. Trimming leaves V shorter by 6 bases and J shorter by 5 bases, with the junction holding 11 bases beyond the gene matches. The CDR3 has 15 amino acids, counting the end cysteine and phenylalanine. The retained sequence is limited to the CDR3, 45 bases, with the frame set at the first base. As encoded in the germline V gene, CDR1 is WSHSY while CDR2 is SAAADI. This sample stems from a study of cytomegalovirus exposure and HLA in healthy donors (dated by TCRdb to 2016 to 2017). Study-wide context: An earlier analysis of 587 of the donors reported about 300 Gb of sequence data and around 120 million unique TCR beta sequences obtained from about 179 million T cells. Around 330 gigabases of sequencing data and 91 million or so unique TCR sequences made up an early release that covered over 550 HLA-typed donors. Of the 300 to 500 genotyped donors, approximately 81% were placed in the genetic ancestry cluster associated with self-reported Caucasian donors. The study was designed to test whether signatures of past pathogen exposure could be identified by cataloging public T cell receptors. The study profiled the T cell repertoires of approximately 700 subjects by immunosequencing and related them to cytomegalovirus serostatus. Along with the approximately 700-subject first cohort, a separate validation cohort of around 110 different subjects was used. To predict cytomegalovirus infection status, the study brought together high-throughput TCR immunosequencing, statistical association of individual TCRs with disease status, and machine learning. A later analysis re-examined previously published TCR beta repertoires from just over 650 donors and added high-resolution HLA genotyping to investigate patterns of TCR occurrence. Rather than using new phenotypic data, the later analysis identified candidate immune exposures from TCR beta sequences and from how often those sequences occurred across donors. An earlier analysis of 500 to 650 of the donors applied high-throughput TCR beta sequencing to assess whether each TCR beta V gene segment acted as functional or pseudogenic. Donor age, sex, ethnicity and CMV serostatus were compiled together with the repertoire data. A later genetic analysis used genome-wide SNP genotypes for about three fifths of the roughly 700 donors, treating that subset as a discovery cohort. Every repertoire in the discovery cohort had been generated on one and the same sequencing platform. Class I and class II HLA loci were covered by the typing at four-digit resolution. Typing coverage differed by locus: A, B, C, DRB1 and DQB1 were typed in roughly 620-630 donors, DQA1 in 522, DPA1 in around 580, and DPB1 in roughly 450. About 5 DR-DQ haplotypes were handled as single units for association and clustering, since linkage in the cohort was strong. Among around 400 genotyped donors of the cohort, an average of approximately 230,000 unique TCR beta nucleotide sequences were sequenced per donor, about a sixth of them non-productive. Points the paper makes about the study in general: In a later genetic analysis, fewer N-insertions in productive TCRs were reported among donors in an Asian-associated ancestry cluster than the 666-donor mean. It was suggested by the authors that the approach could potentially be generalized to other disease states and immunological phenotypes. In an earlier analysis of 450 to 750 of the donors, most TCR beta V segments appeared in productive rearrangements about 87% or about 30% of the time, broadly matching IMGT annotations. In vitro tests confirmed that a few of the cytomegalovirus-associated TCR beta chains recognize cytomegalovirus antigens. Immune exposure information for the cohort was limited to CMV serostatus. The 87-base-pair reads could not distinguish some IMGT-functional V segments, including TRBV6-2 and TRBV6-3, so those segments were excluded. A later analysis associated approximately 17,000 TCR beta sequences with specific HLA alleles at a false discovery rate of 0.05. Correlated functional status among segregating V segments might reflect linkage disequilibrium, but an unknown experimental factor could not be ruled out. A cluster of highly shared sequence variants was judged likely to represent a technical artifact of the sequencing pipeline. The earlier analysis of around 600 of the donors excluded fewer than 20 rarely observed V segments, including chromosome 9 orphons, because counts were too low. Most CMV-associated TCR beta chains appeared to be HLA-restricted in a later analysis, and the HLA associations seemed to be driven largely by CMV exposure. A further reported finding was that TCR beta sequences accurately predicted the HLA-A and HLA-B alleles for most subjects in the first cohort. Because HLA typing was missing for some donors at each locus, association tests included only the typed subset. Assigning TCR associations to individual alleles was difficult when HLA alleles, especially DR and DQ, strongly co-occurred. Cytomegalovirus status was reported to be diagnosed by the classifier with high specificity and sensitivity in both the original and validation cohorts. Several of the top co-occurrence clusters appeared to be linked to parvovirus B19, influenza, CMV and Epstein-Barr virus, according to a later analysis. Roughly uniform sequencing depth across donors was assumed in presence/absence analyses, although this assumption may not hold. In this cohort, only TCR beta chains were sequenced, and detectable features were limited by the absence of alpha or paired-chain data. In a later analysis, HLA-associated TCR beta chains were found to be more clonally expanded and to have lower generation probabilities than equally common non-associated chains. A later genetic analysis associated a missense DCLRE1C variant with V-gene and J-gene trimming of TCR beta chains, and an independent cohort replicated the association. While some public TCRs were present in many individuals, most TCR sequences turned up only very rarely across donors. In a later analysis, TCR association rates were found to vary across HLA loci, with the most associated TCRs seen for DRB1 alleles and the fewest for HLA-C alleles. The study listed 164 TCR beta chains as associated with cytomegalovirus.

Libraries were constructed by the immunoSEQ multiplex PCR assay. For the multiplex PCR, a mixture combining 60 forward primers for TCR Vbeta segments and 13 reverse primers for TCR Jbeta segments was used. The CDR3 region of rearranged TCR beta genes was amplified from genomic DNA with a multiplex PCR assay. Amplified TCR beta libraries were sequenced as 87-base-pair reads on the Illumina HiSeq System. The original pipeline was this. Across the 670 or so repertoires, a later analysis counted about 81 million unique TCR beta chains, roughly 11 million of which were shared by at least two donors. A nearest-neighbor algorithm error-corrected the raw reads and collapsed the reads into unique sequences, merging closely related sequences to remove PCR and sequencing errors. V, D and J gene segments were assigned by aligning CDR3 sequences to IMGT reference sequences. Each retained sequence needed at least a six-nucleotide match to both a V gene segment and a J gene segment. A rearrangement counted as productive if the CDR3 had no stop codons and remained in frame with V and J, and every other rearrangement counted as non-productive. Following IMGT convention, CDR3 was defined as the stretch from the second conserved V-encoded cysteine up to the conserved J-encoded phenylalanine. The earlier analysis of roughly 590 of the donors excluded sequences that lacked an unambiguous match to a single V gene segment. In an earlier analysis of some 590 of the donors, a V segment was called functional when productive rearrangements were above 56.7%, and segregating when the standard deviation between donors exceeded 5%. To diagnose cytomegalovirus status from the catalog of TCR beta chain sequences, a statistical classification framework was built. A later analysis assigned V and J genes by comparing TCR nucleotide sequences with IMGT/GENE-DB human TR gene sequences. Using the TCRdist pipeline, a later analysis assigned CDR3 sequences along with most-parsimonious VDJ recombination scenarios. In a later analysis, each TCR beta chain was defined by its CDR3 amino acid sequence together with its V-gene family, and reads without a unique V-gene family were excluded. As a way to deal with suspected cross-contamination and a sequencing artifact, a later analysis dropped approximately 590 nucleotide sequences that were highly shared and had low generation probability. In a later analysis, a clonal expansion index for each public chain was calculated from normalized within-repertoire ranks of inferred template counts. Generation probabilities in a later analysis came from a VDJ recombination model fitted to out-of-frame rearrangements, and those results were checked against IGoR. In a later analysis, TCR-TCR, TCR-HLA and TCR-CMV co-occurrence was scored with hypergeometric tests, and a repertoire-size bias correction was applied to TCR pairs. A later analysis estimated false discovery rates by permuting HLA or CMV assignments 20 times. In a later analysis, co-occurring TCRs were grouped using DBSCAN, with TCRdist sequence similarity added in when clustering inside HLA-allele-positive subsets. For co-occurrence clustering, repertoires with fewer than 30,000 or more than 120,000 public chains were excluded, along with four to six repertoires with anomalous nucleotide sharing. In TCRdb, the immuneACCESS table is reduced to in-frame sequences with V and J assigned. These tables do not hold every clone; where another copy was compared, an unresolved V gene accounts for under half, and the others remain unexplained. V and J calls and clone size are copied from that table; D and trimming were computed from the DNA. The sample profile shows roughly 170,000 clones; 80% of them were found once. The ten largest account for under 0.85% of the sample.

The cohort comprised around 690 healthy bone marrow donors. All cohort members were sampled while nominally healthy, although unrecorded immune exposures were likely present. The donor was CMV seronegative and was included in the group of several hundred seronegative cohort members. Every donor gave a peripheral blood sample, and the peripheral blood mononuclear cells from that sample were used for TCR beta sequencing. The Qiagen DNeasy Blood Extraction Kit was used to extract genomic DNA from the blood cell samples. This clonotype originated in a boy younger than 18 in good health and CMV-seronegative. The rearrangement joined TRBV10-2 to TRBJ2-3, and 7 junction bases match TRBD1. The sequenced material came from PBMCs. The nucleotides are TGCGCCAGCAGCGGACAGGAGGAGATGAGAGATACGCAGTATTTT. This gives the protein CASSGQEEMRDTQYF.